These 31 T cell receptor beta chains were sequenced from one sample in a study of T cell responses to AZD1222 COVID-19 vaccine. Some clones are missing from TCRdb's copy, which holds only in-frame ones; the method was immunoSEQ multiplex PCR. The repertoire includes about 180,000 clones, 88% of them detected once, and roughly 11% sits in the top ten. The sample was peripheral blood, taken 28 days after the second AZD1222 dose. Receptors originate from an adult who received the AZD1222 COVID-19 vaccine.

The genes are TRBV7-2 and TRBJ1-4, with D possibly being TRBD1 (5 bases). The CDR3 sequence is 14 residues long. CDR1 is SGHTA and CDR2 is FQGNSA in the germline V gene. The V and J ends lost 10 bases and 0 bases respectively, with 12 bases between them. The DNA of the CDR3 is TGTGCCACCGGGGGGGTTGCAACTAATGAAAAACTGTTTTTT. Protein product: CATGGVATNEKLFF.

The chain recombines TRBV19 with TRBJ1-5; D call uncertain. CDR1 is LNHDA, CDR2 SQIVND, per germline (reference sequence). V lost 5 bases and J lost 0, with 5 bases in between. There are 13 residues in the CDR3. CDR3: CASSPYSNQPQHF. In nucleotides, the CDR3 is TGTGCCAGTAGTCCTTATAGCAATCAGCCCCAGCATTTT.

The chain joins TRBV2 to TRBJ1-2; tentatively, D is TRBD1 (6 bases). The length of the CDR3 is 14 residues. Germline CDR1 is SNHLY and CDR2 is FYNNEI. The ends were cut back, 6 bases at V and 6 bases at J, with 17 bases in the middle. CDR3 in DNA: TGTGCCAGCAGGGCTGGGGGGTCAGGGGATGGCTACACCTTC. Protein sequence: CASRAGGSGDGYTF.

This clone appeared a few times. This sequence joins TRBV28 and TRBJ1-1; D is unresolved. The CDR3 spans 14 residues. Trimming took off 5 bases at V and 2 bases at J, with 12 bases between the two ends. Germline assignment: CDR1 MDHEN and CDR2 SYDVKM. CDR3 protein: CASSPPGINTEAFF. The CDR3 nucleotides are TGTGCCAGCAGTCCCCCGGGGATCAACACTGAAGCTTTCTTT. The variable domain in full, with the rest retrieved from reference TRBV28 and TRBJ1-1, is DVKVTQSSRYLVKRTGEKVFLECVQDMDHENMFWYRQDPGLGLRLIYFSYDVKMKEKGDIPEGYSVSREKKERFSLILESASTNQTSMYLCASSPPGINTEAFFGQGTRLTVV.

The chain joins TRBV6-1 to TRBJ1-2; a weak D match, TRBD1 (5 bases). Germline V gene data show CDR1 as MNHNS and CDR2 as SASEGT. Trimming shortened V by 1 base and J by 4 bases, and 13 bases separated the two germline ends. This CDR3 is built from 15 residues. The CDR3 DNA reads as TGTGCCAGCAGTGAAGGAGGGGATGGCTCCTATGGCTACACCTTC. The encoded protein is CASSEGGDGSYGYTF.

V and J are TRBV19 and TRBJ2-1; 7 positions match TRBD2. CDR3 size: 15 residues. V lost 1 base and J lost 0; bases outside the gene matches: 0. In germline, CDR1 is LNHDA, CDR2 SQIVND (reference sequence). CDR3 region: CASSIGLASYNEQFF. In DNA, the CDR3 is TGTGCCAGTAGTATAGGACTAGCCTCCTACAATGAGCAGTTCTTC. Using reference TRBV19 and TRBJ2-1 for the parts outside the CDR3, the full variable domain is DGGITQSPKYLFRKEGQNVTLSCEQNLNHDAMYWYRQDPGQGLRLIYYSQIVNDFQKGDIAEGYSVSREKKESFPLTVTSAQKNPTAFYLCASSIGLASYNEQFFGPGTRLTVL.

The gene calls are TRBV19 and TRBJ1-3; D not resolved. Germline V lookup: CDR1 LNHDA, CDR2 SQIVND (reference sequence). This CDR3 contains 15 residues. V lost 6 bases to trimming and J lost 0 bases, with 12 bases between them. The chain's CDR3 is CASRDPGDSGNTIYF. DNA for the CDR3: TGTGCCAGTAGGGACCCCGGCGACTCTGGAAACACCATATATTTT.

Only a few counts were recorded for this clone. The CDR3 region has the DNA TGTGCCAGTGGGGGGGCCCGGTCCTACAATGAGCAGTTCTTC. It yields the protein CASGGARSYNEQFF. V gene TRBV27 combines with J gene TRBJ2-1, with D perhaps matching TRBD2 (7 bases). The V and J ends lost 9 bases and 1 base respectively, with 13 bases between them. CDR1 MNHEY and CDR2 SMNVEV come from the germline V gene (reference sequence). The CDR3 is made up of 14 amino acids.

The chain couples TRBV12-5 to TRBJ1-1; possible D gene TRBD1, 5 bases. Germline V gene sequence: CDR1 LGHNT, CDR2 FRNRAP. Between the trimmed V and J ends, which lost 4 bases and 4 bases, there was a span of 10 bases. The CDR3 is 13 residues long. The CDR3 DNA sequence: TGTGCTAGTGGTTACCAGGGTGGCACTGAAGCTTTCTTT. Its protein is CASGYQGGTEAFF.

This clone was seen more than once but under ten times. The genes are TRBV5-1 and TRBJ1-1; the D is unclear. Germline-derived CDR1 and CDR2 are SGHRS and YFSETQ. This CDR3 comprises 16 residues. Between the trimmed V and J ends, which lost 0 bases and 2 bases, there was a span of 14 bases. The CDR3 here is CASSLVAALANTEAFF. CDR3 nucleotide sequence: TGCGCCAGCAGCTTGGTGGCAGCCCTAGCCAACACTGAAGCTTTCTTT.

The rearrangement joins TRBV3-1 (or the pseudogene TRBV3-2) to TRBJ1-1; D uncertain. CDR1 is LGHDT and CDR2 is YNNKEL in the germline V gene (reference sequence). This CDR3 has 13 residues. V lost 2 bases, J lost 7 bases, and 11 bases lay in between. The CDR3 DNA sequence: TGTGCCAGCAGCCAACCACCCCGAAGTGAAGCTTTCTTT. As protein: CASSQPPRSEAFF.

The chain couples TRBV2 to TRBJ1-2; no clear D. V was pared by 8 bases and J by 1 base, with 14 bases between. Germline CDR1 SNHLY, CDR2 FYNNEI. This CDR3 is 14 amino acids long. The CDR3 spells CASGRKQLNYGYTF. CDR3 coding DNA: TGTGCCAGCGGTCGAAAACAGCTTAACTATGGCTACACCTTC.

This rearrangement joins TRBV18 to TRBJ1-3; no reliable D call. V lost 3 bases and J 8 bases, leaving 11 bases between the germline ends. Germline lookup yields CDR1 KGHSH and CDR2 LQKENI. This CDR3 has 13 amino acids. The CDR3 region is CASSPGRADTIYF. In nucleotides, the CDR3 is TGTGCCAGCTCACCTGGGCGGGCGGACACCATATATTTT.

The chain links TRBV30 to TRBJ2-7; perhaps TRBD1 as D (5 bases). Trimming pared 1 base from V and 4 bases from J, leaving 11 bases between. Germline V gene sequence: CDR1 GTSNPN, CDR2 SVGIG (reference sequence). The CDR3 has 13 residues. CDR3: CAWSEQGLYEQYF. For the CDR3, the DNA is TGTGCCTGGAGTGAGCAGGGATTATACGAGCAGTACTTC. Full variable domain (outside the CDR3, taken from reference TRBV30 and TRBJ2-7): SQTIHQWPATLVQPVGSPLSLECTVEGTSNPNLYWYRQAAGRGLQLLFYSVGIGQISSEVPQNLSASRPQDRQFILSSKKLLLSDSGFYLCAWSEQGLYEQYFGPGTRLTVT.

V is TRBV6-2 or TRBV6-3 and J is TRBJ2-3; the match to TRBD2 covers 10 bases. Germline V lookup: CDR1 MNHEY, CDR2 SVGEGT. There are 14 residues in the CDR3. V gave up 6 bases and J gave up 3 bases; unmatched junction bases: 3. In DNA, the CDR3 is TGTGCCAGCAGCTCGGGACTAGCGACAGATACGCAGTATTTT. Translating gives CASSSGLATDTQYF.

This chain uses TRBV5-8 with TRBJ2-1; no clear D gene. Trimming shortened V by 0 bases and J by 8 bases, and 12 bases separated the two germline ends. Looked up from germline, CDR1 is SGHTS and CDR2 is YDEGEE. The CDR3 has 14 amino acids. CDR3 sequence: CASSLAGEFDEQFF. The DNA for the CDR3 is TGTGCCAGCAGCTTGGCTGGAGAATTCGATGAGCAGTTCTTC.

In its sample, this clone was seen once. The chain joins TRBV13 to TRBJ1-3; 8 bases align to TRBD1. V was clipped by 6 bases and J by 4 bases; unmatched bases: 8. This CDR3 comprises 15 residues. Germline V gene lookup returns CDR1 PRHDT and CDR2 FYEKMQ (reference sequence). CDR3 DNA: TGTGCCAGCAGTTCCACAGGGGGGTGGGGAAACACCATATATTTT. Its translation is CASSSTGGWGNTIYF.

CDR3 amino acids: CASSLTTSTDTQYF. The CDR3 DNA reads as TGTGCCAGCAGCTTAACGACCTCCACAGATACGCAGTATTTT. The V gene is TRBV5-4, the J gene TRBJ2-3, with unresolved D. Per the germline V gene, CDR1 is SGHNT and CDR2 is YYREEE (reference sequence). Trimming removed 2 bases at V and 2 bases at J, with 9 bases between. The CDR3 is 14 amino acids.

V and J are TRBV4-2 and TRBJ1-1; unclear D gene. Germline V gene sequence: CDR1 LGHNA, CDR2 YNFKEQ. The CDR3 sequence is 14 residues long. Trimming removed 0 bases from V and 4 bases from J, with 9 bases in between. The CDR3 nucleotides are TGTGCCAGCAGCCAAGACCCCGAGGGCACTGAAGCTTTCTTT. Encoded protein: CASSQDPEGTEAFF.

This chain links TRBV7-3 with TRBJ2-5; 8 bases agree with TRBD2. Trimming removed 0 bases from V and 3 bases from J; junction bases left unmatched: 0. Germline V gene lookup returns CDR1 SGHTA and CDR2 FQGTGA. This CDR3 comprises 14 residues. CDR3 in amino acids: CASSLTSGKETQYF. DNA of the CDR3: TGTGCCAGCAGCTTAACTAGCGGGAAAGAGACCCAGTACTTC.

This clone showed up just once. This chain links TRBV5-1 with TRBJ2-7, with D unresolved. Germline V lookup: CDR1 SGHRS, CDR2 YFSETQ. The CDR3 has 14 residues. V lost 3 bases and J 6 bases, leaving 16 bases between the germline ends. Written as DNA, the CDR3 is TGCGCCAGCAGCTCGGGTGATTCCTTCCCCGAGCAGTACTTC. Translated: CASSSGDSFPEQYF.

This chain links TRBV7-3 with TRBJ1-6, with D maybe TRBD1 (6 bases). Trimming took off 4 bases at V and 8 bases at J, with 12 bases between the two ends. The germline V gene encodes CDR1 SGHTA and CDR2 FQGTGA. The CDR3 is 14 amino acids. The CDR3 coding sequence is TGTGCCAGCAGCTCGGCGGGGGCTGATTCACCCCTCCACTTT. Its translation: CASSSAGADSPLHF.

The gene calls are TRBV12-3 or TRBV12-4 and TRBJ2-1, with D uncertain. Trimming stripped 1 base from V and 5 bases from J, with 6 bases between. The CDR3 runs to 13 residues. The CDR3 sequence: CASSLVRDNEQFF. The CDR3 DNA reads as TGTGCCAGCAGTTTAGTCAGAGACAATGAGCAGTTCTTC.

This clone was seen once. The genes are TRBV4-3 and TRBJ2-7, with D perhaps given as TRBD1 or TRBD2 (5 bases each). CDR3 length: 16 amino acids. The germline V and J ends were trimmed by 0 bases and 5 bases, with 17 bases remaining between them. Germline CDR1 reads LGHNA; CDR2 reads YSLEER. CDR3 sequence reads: CASSQDTGPRRNEQYF. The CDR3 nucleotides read TGCGCCAGCAGCCAAGATACGGGGCCTCGAAGGAACGAGCAGTACTTC.

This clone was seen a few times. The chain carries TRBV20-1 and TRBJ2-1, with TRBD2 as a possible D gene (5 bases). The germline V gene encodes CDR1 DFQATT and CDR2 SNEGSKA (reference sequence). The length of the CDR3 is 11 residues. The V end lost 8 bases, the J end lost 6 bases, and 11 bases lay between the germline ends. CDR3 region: CSQSGLNEQFF. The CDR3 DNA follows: TGCAGTCAAAGCGGTCTCAATGAGCAGTTCTTC.

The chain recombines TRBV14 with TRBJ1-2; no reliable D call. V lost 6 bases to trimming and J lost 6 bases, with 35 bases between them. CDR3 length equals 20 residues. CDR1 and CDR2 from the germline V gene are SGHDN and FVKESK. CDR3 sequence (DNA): TGTGCCAGCAGGGCAGGCGAAGGAAAGCTGGTCCCCCACGAGAGTCATGGCTACACCTTC. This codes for CASRAGEGKLVPHESHGYTF.

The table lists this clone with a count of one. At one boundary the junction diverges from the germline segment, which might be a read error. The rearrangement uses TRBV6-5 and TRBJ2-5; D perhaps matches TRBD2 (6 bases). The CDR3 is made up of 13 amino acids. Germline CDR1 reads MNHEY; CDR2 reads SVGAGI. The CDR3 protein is CASSPGAAGTRYF. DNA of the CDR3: TGTGCCAGCAGCCCAGGTGCGGCGGGGACCCGGTACTTC.

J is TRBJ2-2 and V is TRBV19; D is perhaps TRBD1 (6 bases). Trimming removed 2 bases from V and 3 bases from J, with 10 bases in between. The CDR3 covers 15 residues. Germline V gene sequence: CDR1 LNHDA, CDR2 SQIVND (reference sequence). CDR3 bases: TGTGCCAGTAGTATATCGGCAGGGGACACCGGGGAGCTGTTTTTT. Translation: CASSISAGDTGELFF.

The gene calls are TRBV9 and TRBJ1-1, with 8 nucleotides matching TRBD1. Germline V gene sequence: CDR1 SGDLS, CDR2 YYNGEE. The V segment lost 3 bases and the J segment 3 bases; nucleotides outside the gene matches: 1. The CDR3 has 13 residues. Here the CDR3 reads CASSETGDTEAFF. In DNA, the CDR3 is TGTGCCAGCAGCGAGACAGGGGACACTGAAGCTTTCTTT.

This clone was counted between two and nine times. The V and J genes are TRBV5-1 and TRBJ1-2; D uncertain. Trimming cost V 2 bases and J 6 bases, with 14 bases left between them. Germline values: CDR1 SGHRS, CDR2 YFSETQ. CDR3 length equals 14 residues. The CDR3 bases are TGCGCCAGCAGCTTACTGTCGGGTGGAAATGGCTACACCTTC. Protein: CASSLLSGGNGYTF. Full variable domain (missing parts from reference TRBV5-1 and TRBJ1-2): KAGVTQTPRYLIKTRGQQVTLSCSPISGHRSVSWYQQTPGQGLQFLFEYFSETQRNKGNFPGRFSGRQFSNSRSEMNVSTLELGDSALYLCASSLLSGGNGYTFGSGTRLTVV.

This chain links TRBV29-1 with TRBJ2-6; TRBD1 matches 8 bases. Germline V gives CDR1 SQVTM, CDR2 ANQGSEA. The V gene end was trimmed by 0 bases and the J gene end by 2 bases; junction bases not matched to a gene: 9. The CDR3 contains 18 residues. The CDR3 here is CSVEDSNRGLAGANVLTF. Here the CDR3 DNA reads TGCAGCGTTGAAGATTCCAACAGGGGGTTAGCTGGGGCCAACGTCCTGACTTTC.